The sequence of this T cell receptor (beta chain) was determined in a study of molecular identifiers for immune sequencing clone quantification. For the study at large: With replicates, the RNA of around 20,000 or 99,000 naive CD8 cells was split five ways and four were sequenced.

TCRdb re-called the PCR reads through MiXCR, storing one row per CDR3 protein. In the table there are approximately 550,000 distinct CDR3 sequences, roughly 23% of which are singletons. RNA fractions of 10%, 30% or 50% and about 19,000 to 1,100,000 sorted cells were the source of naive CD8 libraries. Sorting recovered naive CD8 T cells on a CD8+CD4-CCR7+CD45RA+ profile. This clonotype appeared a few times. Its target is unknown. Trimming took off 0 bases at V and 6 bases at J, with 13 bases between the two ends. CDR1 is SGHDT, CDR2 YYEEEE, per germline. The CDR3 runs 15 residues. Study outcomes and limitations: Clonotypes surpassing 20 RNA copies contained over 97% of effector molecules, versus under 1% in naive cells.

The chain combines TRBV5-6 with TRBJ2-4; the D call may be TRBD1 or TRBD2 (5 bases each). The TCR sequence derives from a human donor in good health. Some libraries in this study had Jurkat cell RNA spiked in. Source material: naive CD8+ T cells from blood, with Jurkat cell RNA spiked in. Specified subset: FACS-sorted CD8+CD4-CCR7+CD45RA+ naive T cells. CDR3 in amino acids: CASSLVSFGGNIQYF. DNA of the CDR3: TGTGCCAGCAGCTTGGTCTCCTTTGGGGGAAACATTCAGTACTTC.